These 15 T cell receptor beta chains share one sample of origin, sequenced in a study of OX40 agonist ivuxolimab in advanced cancers. Sequencing used immunoSEQ multiplex PCR; TCRdb keeps in-frame clones, though not all of them. There are 65,000 to 80,000 clones in the sample; about four fifths occur only once, and 2.1% lies in the top ten. This specimen was CD4+ or CD8+ T cells sorted from blood, taken in a trial of the OX40 agonist ivuxolimab. The origin of the receptors is an adult with an advanced solid tumor such as melanoma, head and neck, liver or kidney cancer.

The chain joins TRBV7-7 to TRBJ2-1; 9 bases agree with TRBD2. The CDR3 sequence is 13 residues long. The ends lost 2 bases at V and 15 bases at J; junction bases unmatched: 8. Germline V gene data show CDR1 as SSHAT and CDR2 as FNYEAQ (reference sequence). CDR3 DNA: TGTGCCAGCAGCTTAACACGGCGGGGGGGTCTGTTCTTC. Translation gives CASSLTRRGGLFF.

J is TRBJ1-5 and V is TRBV7-8; the D gene is possibly TRBD1 (5 bases). Germline-derived CDR1 and CDR2 are SGHVS and FQNEAQ. The V gene lost 4 bases and the J gene lost 6 bases, with 19 bases spanning the gap. This CDR3 has 16 amino acids. Here the CDR3 DNA reads TGTGCCAGCAGCTCACCCGGGTCCGGGGGGGGTCAGCCCCAGCATTTT. Its protein product is CASSSPGSGGGQPQHF. Variable domain in full (rest from reference TRBV7-8 and TRBJ1-5): GAGVSQSPRYKVAKRGQDVALRCDPISGHVSLFWYQQALGQGPEFLTYFQNEAQLDKSGLPSDRFFAERPEGSVSTLKIQRTQQEDSAVYLCASSSPGSGGGQPQHFGDGTRLSIL.

This chain joins TRBV7-8 and TRBJ1-4, with D maybe TRBD1 (5 bases). Germline CDR1 and CDR2: SGHVS and FQNEAQ. The CDR3 contains 15 residues. V was clipped by 4 bases and J by 4 bases, with 13 bases between them. The DNA for the CDR3 is TGTGCCAGCAGCTCTCCGGGGACGATTAATGAAAAACTGTTTTTT. Its translation: CASSSPGTINEKLFF. Using reference TRBV7-8 and TRBJ1-4 for the parts outside the CDR3, the full variable domain is GAGVSQSPRYKVAKRGQDVALRCDPISGHVSLFWYQQALGQGPEFLTYFQNEAQLDKSGLPSDRFFAERPEGSVSTLKIQRTQQEDSAVYLCASSSPGTINEKLFFGSGTQLSVL.

In this sample, this clone turned up once. The CDR3 nucleotides are TGTGCCACTTCGTCGGGGTCCGGGACATTGGAAAAACTGTTTTTT. Residues: CATSSGSGTLEKLFF. V is TRBV19 and J is TRBJ1-4; a possible D gene is TRBD1 (6 bases). Germline V gene data show CDR1 as LNHDA and CDR2 as SQIVND (reference sequence). CDR3 size: 15 residues. V dropped 10 bases and J dropped 8 bases, with 23 bases sitting between them.

This clone turned up a few times. The J gene is TRBJ2-7, the V gene TRBV28; D is ambiguous. CDR1 and CDR2 (germline): MDHEN, SYDVKM. This CDR3 contains 12 residues. V lost 1 base to trimming and J lost 3 bases, with 4 bases between them. In DNA form, the CDR3 reads TGTGCCAGCAGTTTATCCCTCTACGAGCAGTACTTC. Its translation is CASSLSLYEQYF.

The CDR3 here is CASSGAREDYGYTF. The CDR3 DNA sequence: TGTGCCAGTAGTGGGGCCAGGGAGGACTATGGCTACACCTTC. The V gene is TRBV19, the J gene TRBJ1-2; D perhaps matches TRBD1 (5 bases). Germline assignment: CDR1 LNHDA and CDR2 SQIVND (reference sequence). V lost 5 bases and J lost 3, with 13 bases in between. CDR3 size: 14 residues.

The CDR3 here is CASSSPDSKDHEAFF. Written as DNA, the CDR3 is TGTGCCAGCAGTTCACCAGACAGTAAGGATCATGAAGCTTTCTTT. This rearrangement joins TRBV28 to TRBJ1-1, with D tentatively TRBD1 (5 bases). V was cut by 4 bases and J by 7 bases, with 19 bases left in between. Germline-derived CDR1 and CDR2 are MDHEN and SYDVKM. The CDR3 spans 15 residues.

This chain connects TRBV5-6 to TRBJ2-5; possible D gene TRBD2, 5 bases. The CDR3 is 17 amino acids. Trimming left V 4 bases short and J 5 bases short, with 24 bases between. Germline assignment: CDR1 SGHDT and CDR2 YYEEEE. The chain's CDR3 is CASSPVIGAEVRETQYF. CDR3 nucleotides: TGTGCCAGCAGCCCTGTTATAGGAGCGGAGGTTAGGGAGACCCAGTACTTC.

V gene TRBV19 combines with J gene TRBJ1-5; maybe TRBD1 (5 bases). The CDR3 runs 15 residues. V dropped 2 bases and J dropped 6 bases, with 14 bases sitting between them. Germline V CDR1 and CDR2: LNHDA, SQIVND (reference sequence). The CDR3 is CASSIYAGRSQPQHF. CDR3 nucleotides: TGTGCCAGTAGTATATATGCAGGGCGGAGTCAGCCCCAGCATTTT.

The chain employs TRBV5-6 and TRBJ2-3; D might be TRBD1 (5 bases). Per the germline V gene, CDR1 is SGHDT and CDR2 is YYEEEE. Trimming removed 3 bases from V and 8 bases from J, with 19 bases in between. The CDR3 extends over 15 amino acids. The CDR3 sequence is CASSYDSSRSRTQYF. CDR3 in DNA: TGTGCCAGCAGCTATGACAGCTCCCGGAGCCGTACGCAGTATTTT.

The chain uses TRBV21-1 and TRBJ2-1; the table's D gene call, TRBD1, was not cross checked with the DNA. TRBV21-1 is noted as a pseudogene. The CDR3 loop spans 17 amino acids. The CDR3 is CASSPEQGARVYNEQFF. The CDR3 DNA reads TGTGCCAGCAGCCCCGAGCAGGGGGCAAGGGTTTACAATGAGCAGTTCTTC.

The chain has TRBV10-3 and TRBJ1-1, with D perhaps matching TRBD1 (5 bases). V was pared by 7 bases and J by 0 bases, with 12 bases between. The CDR3 covers 14 residues. Germline assignment: CDR1 ENHRY and CDR2 SYGVKD. CDR3 sequence: CAITPGLLNTEAFF. CDR3 bases: TGTGCCATCACACCGGGACTTTTGAACACTGAAGCTTTCTTT.

V usage is TRBV11-3 and J usage is TRBJ2-1, with D perhaps being TRBD1 or TRBD2 (6 bases each). The CDR3 totals 13 residues. Germline values: CDR1 SGHNT, CDR2 YENEEA. The ends were cut back, 5 bases at V and 7 bases at J, with 12 bases in the middle. CDR3 sequence: CASSQVGGNEQFF. The CDR3 DNA reads as TGTGCCAGCAGCCAAGTAGGGGGGAATGAGCAGTTCTTC.

This chain connects TRBV10-3 to TRBJ1-1, with TRBD1 as a possible D gene (5 bases). V was cut by 8 bases and J by 0 bases, with 10 bases left in between. Germline CDR1 is ENHRY and CDR2 is SYGVKD. CDR3 length: 13 residues. The DNA for the CDR3 is TGTGCCATCTCGGCAGGGATGAACACTGAAGCTTTCTTT. It encodes CAISAGMNTEAFF.

The CDR3 region is CASSLEPRAGNTIYF. The DNA for the CDR3 is TGTGCCAGCAGCTTAGAACCCAGGGCTGGAAACACCATATATTTT. The rearrangement uses TRBV11-2 and TRBJ1-3; a weak D match, TRBD1 (5 bases). CDR1 is SGHAT and CDR2 is FQNNGV in the germline V gene. The length of the CDR3 is 15 residues. The V gene lost 0 bases and the J gene lost 2 bases, with 8 bases spanning the gap.